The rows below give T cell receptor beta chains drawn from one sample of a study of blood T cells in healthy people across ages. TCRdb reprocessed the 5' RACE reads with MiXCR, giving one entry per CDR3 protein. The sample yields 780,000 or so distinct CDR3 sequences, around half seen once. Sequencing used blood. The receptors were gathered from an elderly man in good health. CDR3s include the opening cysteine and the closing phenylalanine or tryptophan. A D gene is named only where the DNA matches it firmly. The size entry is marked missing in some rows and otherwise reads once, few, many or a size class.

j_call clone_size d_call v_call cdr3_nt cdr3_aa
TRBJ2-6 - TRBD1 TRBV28 TGTGCCAGCAGCCCCGGACAGGGTTACTCTGGGGCCAACGTCCTGACTTTC CASSPGQGYSGANVLTF
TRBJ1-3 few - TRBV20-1 TGCAGTGCCGGCGGTCTGCATGCGAAAGGAAACACCATATATTTT CSAGGLHAKGNTIYF
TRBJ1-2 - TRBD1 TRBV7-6 TGTGCCAGCAGCTTATCCGGGACAGAGTATGGCTACACCTTC CASSLSGTEYGYTF
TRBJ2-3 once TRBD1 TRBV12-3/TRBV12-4 TGTGCCAGCAGTCAAAGACAGGGCGGATACGCGTATTTT CASSQRQGGYAYF
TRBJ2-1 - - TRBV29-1 TGCAGCGTTGACGGCGGGGTTACCTACAATGAGCAGTTCTTC CSVDGGVTYNEQFF
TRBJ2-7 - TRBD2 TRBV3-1 TGTGCCAGCAGCCAAGCGGTGGGAGGGGTCAGTTCCTACGAGCAGTACTTC CASSQAVGGVSSYEQYF
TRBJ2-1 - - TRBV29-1 TGCAGCGTTGCAGCGCCCCCCGGGGACAATGAGCAGTTCTTC CSVAAPPGDNEQFF
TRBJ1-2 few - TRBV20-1 TGCAGTGCTGTGGACAGTTCTGTCTTTGGCTACACCTTC CSAVDSSVFGYTF
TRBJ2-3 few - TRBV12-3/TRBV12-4 TGTGCCAGCAGTGATGTAGCGGCCTACGCGTATTTT CASSDVAAYAYF
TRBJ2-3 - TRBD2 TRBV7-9 TGTGCCAGCAGCCTAGGGCTAGCGGAGGTCACAGATACGCAGTATTTT CASSLGLAEVTDTQYF
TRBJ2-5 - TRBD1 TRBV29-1 TGCAGCGGATGGGACAGAGAAGAGACCCAGTACTTC CSGWDREETQYF
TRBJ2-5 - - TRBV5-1 TGCGCCAGCAGCTTTAGAAGTCAAGAGACCCAGTACTTC CASSFRSQETQYF
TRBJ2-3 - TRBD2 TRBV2 TGTGCCAGCAGCGAGACCGGACTAGCGGGAGCGCAGTATTTT CASSETGLAGAQYF
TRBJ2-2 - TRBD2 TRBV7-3 TGTGCCAGCAGCACAAAGCCGGGGGGGGTGTTCAGCGGGGAGCTGTTTTTT CASSTKPGGVFSGELFF
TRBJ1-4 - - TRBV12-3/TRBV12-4 TGTGCCAGCAGGCCCGGTATTAATGAAAAACTGTTTTTT CASRPGINEKLFF
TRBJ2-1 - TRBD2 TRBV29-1 TGCAGCGGGGCTAGGTCGGGGGAGGGGCAGTTCTTC CSGARSGEGQFF
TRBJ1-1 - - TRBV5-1 TGCGCCCGCAGCTTGGGGGGACAAAACACTGAAGCTTTCTTT CARSLGGQNTEAFF
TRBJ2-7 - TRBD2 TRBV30 TGTGCCTGGAGTCCCTCAGGACTAGCGGGAGGATTCCACGAGCAGTACTTC CAWSPSGLAGGFHEQYF
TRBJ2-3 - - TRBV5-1 TGCGCCAGCTGTAAGCGGAGCACAGATACGCAGTATTTT CASCKRSTDTQYF
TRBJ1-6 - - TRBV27 TGTGCCAGCAGTTTAATCCAGGGGTCTAGGAATTCACCCCTCCACTTT CASSLIQGSRNSPLHF
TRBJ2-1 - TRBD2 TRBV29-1 TGCAGCGTTGAAGAAATCTCTAGCGGGATCTACAATGAGCAGTTCTTC CSVEEISSGIYNEQFF
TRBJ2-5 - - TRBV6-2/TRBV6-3 TGTGCCAGCAGACCTTGGATTCGGGAGACCCAGTACTTC CASRPWIRETQYF
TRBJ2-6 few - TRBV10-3 TGTGCCATCAGTGACAGCTCTGGGGCCAACGTCCTGACTTTC CAISDSSGANVLTF
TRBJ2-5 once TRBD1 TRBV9 TGTGCCAGCAGCGTCGGCGGGGTGGACAGGGACCAAGAGACCCAGTACTTC CASSVGGVDRDQETQYF
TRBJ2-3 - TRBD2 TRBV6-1 TGTGCCAGCATCCTAGCGGGAGGCGATACGCAGTATTTT CASILAGGDTQYF
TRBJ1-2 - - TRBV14 TGTGCCAGCAGCCAAGATTTGGACACTTACTATGGCTACACCTTC CASSQDLDTYYGYTF
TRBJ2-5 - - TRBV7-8 TGTGCCAGCAGCTTAGAAGTGAGAAGGGAGACCCAGTACTTC CASSLEVRRETQYF
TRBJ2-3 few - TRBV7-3 TGTGCCTCACGCCGGGGGGCGAGCACAGATACGCAGTATTTT CASRRGASTDTQYF
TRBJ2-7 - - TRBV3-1 TGTGCCAGCAGCCAAGGTAGAGGTTTTCCACCCTACGAGCAGTACTTC CASSQGRGFPPYEQYF
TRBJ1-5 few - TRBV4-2 TGTGCCAGTCAGCCCGGGTCAGGGGACAATCAGCCCCAGCATTTT CASQPGSGDNQPQHF
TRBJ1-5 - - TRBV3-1 TGTGCCAGCAGCCAGATAGGGGGTGGTGATCAGCCCCAGCATTTT CASSQIGGGDQPQHF
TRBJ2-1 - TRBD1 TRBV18 TGTGCCAGCTCACCAGGGACAGGGTTGGATGAGCAGTTCTTC CASSPGTGLDEQFF